This T cell receptor beta chain was documented in a study of blood T cell repertoires in COVID-19. Study overall: Specimens from acute and convalescent COVID-19 originated in the United States, Italy and Spain.

Using immunoSEQ multiplex PCR, the repertoire was profiled, and TCRdb retains in-frame clones only, with some absent. The sample has about 50,000 clones, less than 90% seen once. Germline assignment: CDR1 MNHEY and CDR2 SMNVEV (reference sequence). Losses at the gene ends were 1 base for V and 11 bases for J; bases not matched to a gene: 20. This CDR3 is 18 amino acids long. This clone was observed a single time. The chain combines TRBV27 with TRBJ2-1; TRBD2 aligns across 7 bases. Sample: peripheral blood. This sequence was found in a human donor in a cohort sampled during active COVID-19. CDR3 in amino acids: CASSLLGGDALDLPQQFF. In DNA form, the CDR3 reads TGTGCCAGCAGTTTATTGGGAGGGGACGCCCTTGATCTCCCTCAGCAGTTCTTC.